These 28 T cell receptor beta chains were all obtained from the same sample, sequenced in a study of T cells after yellow fever vaccination. TCRdb re-derived calls from the 5' RACE reads in MiXCR, one entry per CDR3 protein. The table lists some 150,000 distinct CDR3 sequences, approximately 6.6% of them singletons, with approximately 0.64% in the top ten. This specimen consisted of CD4+ T cells sorted from PBMCs, obtained 10 days after the yellow fever booster vaccination. The source of these receptors is a man under 40 who received the YFV17D yellow fever vaccine.

This clonotype was picked up a small number of times. The rearrangement uses TRBV27 and TRBJ2-1, with TRBD1 matching 10 bases. The germline V gene has CDR1 MNHEY and CDR2 SMNVEV (reference sequence). J was trimmed by 11 bases and V by 1 base; bases with no gene match: 8. The CDR3 is made up of 15 amino acids. The CDR3 sequence is CASSLYGTGVTKQFF. For the CDR3, the DNA is TGTGCCAGCAGTTTATATGGGACAGGGGTAACAAAGCAGTTCTTC.

This clonotype was counted many times. The rearrangement joins TRBV7-9 to TRBJ2-7; 8 nucleotides agree with TRBD1. Per the germline V gene, CDR1 is SEHNR and CDR2 is FQNEAQ (reference sequence). The CDR3 consists of 15 residues. Losses at the gene ends were 2 bases for V and 3 bases for J; bases not matched to a gene: 6. CDR3 sequence: CASSLFGQGGYEQYF. The CDR3 region has the DNA TGTGCCAGCAGCTTATTTGGACAGGGAGGCTACGAGCAGTACTTC.

Only one count was recorded for this clonotype. The genes are TRBV20-1 and TRBJ2-1, with D hard to call. Trimming removed 0 bases from V and 5 bases from J, with 8 bases in between. Germline V gives CDR1 DFQATT, CDR2 SNEGSKA (reference sequence). This CDR3 is built from 13 residues. The CDR3 sequence is CSARESPDNEQFF. For the CDR3, the DNA is TGCAGTGCTAGAGAGTCTCCCGACAATGAGCAGTTCTTC.

This clonotype came up a few times. A junction boundary mismatches the germline segment, possibly from a read error. V usage is TRBV20-1 and J usage is TRBJ2-3, with 14 bases aligning to TRBD2. Germline CDR1 is DFQATT and CDR2 is SNEGSKA (reference sequence). This CDR3 spans 15 amino acids. CDR3 amino acids: CCASLSRTSGRFGYF. CDR3 DNA: TGCTGTGCTAGCCTCTCCCGGACTAGCGGGAGGTTTGGATATTTT.

The sample holds many counts of this clonotype. V usage is TRBV29-1 and J usage is TRBJ2-3; D gene uncertain. Trimming removed 4 bases from V and 2 bases from J, with 13 bases in between. CDR3 size: 14 residues. Germline CDR1 and CDR2: SQVTM and ANQGSEA. CDR3 coding DNA: TGCAGCGTTGTATCTCAGGTGGTCACAGATACGCAGTATTTT. As protein: CSVVSQVVTDTQYF.

This clonotype has ten or more counts. J is TRBJ2-7 and V is TRBV7-9; 8 nucleotides match TRBD1. V dropped 6 bases and J dropped 1; count of bases not matched to a gene: 5. Germline V lookup: CDR1 SEHNR, CDR2 FQNEAQ (reference sequence). The CDR3 consists of 14 residues. Written as DNA, the CDR3 is TGTGCCAGCAGTTCGGACAGGGATTCCTACGAGCAGTACTTC. Encoded protein: CASSSDRDSYEQYF.

In its sample, this clonotype was seen many times. J is TRBJ2-7 and V is TRBV20-1; TRBD2 matches 7 bases. Germline loops: CDR1 DFQATT, CDR2 SNEGSKA (reference sequence). J lost 0 bases, V lost 2 bases, and 4 bases had no gene match. This CDR3 spans 14 amino acids. DNA of the CDR3: TGCAGTGCTAGAACCGGGACTACCTCCTACGAGCAGTACTTC. Its protein product is CSARTGTTSYEQYF.

This clonotype showed up many times. The chain recombines TRBV7-9 with TRBJ2-1, with D possibly TRBD1 on 6 matching bases. CDR3 length: 15 amino acids. Trimming removed 4 bases from V and 6 bases from J, with 16 bases in between. CDR1 and CDR2 (germline): SEHNR, FQNEAQ (reference sequence). The chain's CDR3 is CASSSKGVQGNEQFF. As DNA, the CDR3 is TGTGCCAGCAGCTCCAAGGGAGTACAGGGCAATGAGCAGTTCTTC.

This clonotype was picked up many times. The rearrangement links TRBV5-8 to TRBJ1-1; D uncertain. From germline, CDR1 is SGHTS and CDR2 YDEGEE. V lost 6 bases and J 0 bases, leaving 12 bases between the germline ends. The length of the CDR3 is 14 residues. The CDR3 bases are TGTGCCAGCATACGACGGACGTTGAACACTGAAGCTTTCTTT. Its protein product is CASIRRTLNTEAFF.

The CDR3 here is CASSPRGQNTGELFF. The CDR3 region has the DNA TGCGCCAGCAGCCCCAGGGGGCAGAACACCGGGGAGCTGTTTTTT. The genes are TRBV5-1 and TRBJ2-2; 8 bases map to TRBD1. CDR1 is SGHRS and CDR2 is YFSETQ in the germline V gene. V shed 4 bases and J 1 base; nucleotides not matched to a gene: 3. The CDR3 covers 15 residues.

This clonotype was picked up many times. CDR3 sequence reads: CASSPQTAMEQYF. CDR3 nucleotides: TGTGCCAGCTCACCTCAGACCGCGATGGAGCAGTACTTC. The V gene is TRBV18, the J gene TRBJ2-7; D not resolved. CDR3 size: 13 residues. The germline CDR1 and CDR2 sequences are KGHSH and LQKENI. V lost 3 bases to trimming and J lost 7 bases, with 13 bases between them.

This clonotype was seen repeatedly, ten times or more. The chain combines TRBV4-2 with TRBJ2-5; D ambiguous. V lost 1 base and J 5 bases, leaving 11 bases between the germline ends. CDR1 is LGHNA and CDR2 is YNFKEQ in the germline V gene. The CDR3 spans 14 residues. The CDR3 sequence is CASSQGGQSETQYF. As DNA, the CDR3 is TGTGCCAGCAGCCAAGGGGGTCAGAGCGAGACCCAGTACTTC.

A few counts support this clonotype. The chain joins TRBV28 to TRBJ2-7; D possibly corresponds to TRBD2 (5 bases). Trimming took 3 bases from V and 5 from J, leaving 14 bases between them. The CDR3 has 14 amino acids. Germline V gives CDR1 MDHEN, CDR2 SYDVKM. CDR3 coding DNA: TGTGCCAGCAGTTTTCGCGGAGGTAAGAACGAGCAGTACTTC. Translation: CASSFRGGKNEQYF.

This clonotype occurred many times. This sequence joins TRBV14 and TRBJ2-1; D is possibly TRBD2 (5 bases). V was clipped by 4 bases and J by 12 bases, with 13 bases between them. The CDR3 sequence is 12 residues long. Per the germline V gene, CDR1 is SGHDN and CDR2 is FVKESK. CDR3 residues: CASSLKPGSQFF. The CDR3 nucleotides are TGTGCCAGCAGCCTAAAACCGGGATCGCAGTTCTTC.

This clonotype was found many times. The chain uses TRBV3-1 and TRBJ2-5; 9 positions agree with TRBD2. Trimming took 4 bases from V and 3 from J; bases not matched to a gene: 6. CDR1 is LGHDT, CDR2 YNNKEL, per germline (reference sequence). The CDR3 has 15 amino acids. DNA of the CDR3: TGTGCCAGCAGCCCATTGGGACTAGCTAAAGAGACCCAGTACTTC. Encoded protein: CASSPLGLAKETQYF.

This clonotype was observed at least ten times. The chain uses TRBV5-6 and TRBJ1-1; D gene uncertain. This CDR3 contains 14 residues. V was clipped by 2 bases and J by 3 bases, with 11 bases between them. CDR1 SGHDT and CDR2 YYEEEE come from the germline V gene. Here the CDR3 DNA reads TGTGCCAGCAGCTTAGGCAAGGTGGACACTGAAGCTTTCTTT. It codes for CASSLGKVDTEAFF.

The sample holds many counts of this clonotype. The rearrangement links TRBV5-4 to TRBJ2-1; no firm D call. The V and J ends lost 4 bases and 7 bases respectively, with 15 bases between them. Germline V gene data show CDR1 as SGHNT and CDR2 as YYREEE (reference sequence). The CDR3 is made up of 14 amino acids. In DNA form, the CDR3 reads TGTGCCAGCAGCCTACGCGGTTTATCTAATGAGCAGTTCTTC. It codes for CASSLRGLSNEQFF.

The table lists this clonotype with many counts. This chain uses TRBV6-2 or TRBV6-3 with TRBJ2-3; TRBD2 matches at 11 bases. The CDR3 extends over 20 amino acids. The trim removed 4 bases at V and 4 bases at J, leaving 19 bases unmatched. The V gene's germline CDR1 is MNHEY and CDR2 SVGEGT. The CDR3 DNA reads TGTGCCAGCAGTTCGCTCCAGGGGAAGGTCACTAGCGGGAGCTCAGATACGCAGTATTTT. Translation gives CASSSLQGKVTSGSSDTQYF.

This clonotype showed up many times. The chain couples TRBV20-1 to TRBJ2-3, with a possible D match to TRBD1 (6 bases). V lost 8 bases and J lost 6, with 18 bases in between. This CDR3 contains 13 residues. The germline CDR1 and CDR2 sequences are DFQATT and SNEGSKA (reference sequence). CDR3 bases: TGCAGTCCTGTAGGGGGTTATAAGGATACGCAGTATTTT. Residues: CSPVGGYKDTQYF.

CDR3 DNA sequence: TGCAGTGCCCCACCTCTAGGGGAACAAGAGACCCAGTACTTC. This encodes CSAPPLGEQETQYF. The V call is TRBV20-1, the J call TRBJ2-5, with D possibly TRBD1 on 5 matching bases. With 6 bases removed from V and 2 bases from J, the gap between germline ends came to 16 bases. The CDR3 length is 14 residues. CDR1 and CDR2 from the germline V gene are DFQATT and SNEGSKA (reference sequence).

This clonotype was observed a few times. DNA of the CDR3: TGTGCCAGCAGTGTTCTCGGCGAGCAGTACTTC. Encoded protein: CASSVLGEQYF. The rearrangement joins TRBV25-1 to TRBJ2-7, with D unresolved. This CDR3 is built from 11 residues. Per the germline V gene, CDR1 is MGHDK and CDR2 is SYGVNS. Trimming stripped 4 bases from V and 6 bases from J, with 7 bases between.

This clonotype came up many times. This chain links TRBV12-3 or TRBV12-4 with TRBJ1-6; D is undetermined. CDR3 size: 13 residues. Between the trimmed V and J ends, which lost 8 bases and 10 bases, there was a span of 15 bases. The CDR3 region has the DNA TGTGCCAGCTCCAACCCCCCCGGCTCACCCCTCCACTTT. It translates to CASSNPPGSPLHF.

In this sample, this clonotype turned up a few times. This chain links TRBV20-1 with TRBJ2-1; 7 bases line up with TRBD1. The CDR3 covers 15 residues. Looked up from germline, CDR1 is DFQATT and CDR2 is SNEGSKA (reference sequence). J gave up 2 bases and V 5 bases, and 9 bases lay outside the gene matches. CDR3 nucleotide sequence: TGCAGTGCTTCGCCGACAGGGTCAGCCTACAATGAGCAGTTCTTC. The encoded protein is CSASPTGSAYNEQFF.

This clonotype came up many times. J is TRBJ2-5 and V is TRBV20-1; D not resolved. CDR1 is DFQATT, CDR2 SNEGSKA, per germline (reference sequence). The CDR3 length is 10 residues. Trimming stripped 7 bases from V and 2 bases from J, with 5 bases between. CDR3 amino acids: CSVLQETQYF. The CDR3, as DNA: TGCAGTGTCCTACAAGAGACCCAGTACTTC.

The genes are TRBV7-2 and TRBJ2-1, with 11 positions matching TRBD2. Germline assignment: CDR1 SGHTA and CDR2 FQGNSA. The CDR3 consists of 18 residues. V was clipped by 0 bases and J by 4 bases; unmatched bases: 8. This CDR3 reads CASSLAKLLAGVYNEQFF. The CDR3 DNA reads as TGTGCCAGCAGCTTAGCGAAACTACTAGCGGGAGTATACAATGAGCAGTTCTTC.

With respect to this clonotype: A read error may explain this, as a much larger clone is one base away. The chain carries TRBV6-2 or TRBV6-3 and TRBJ2-1; the D gene is possibly TRBD2 (6 bases). Trimming took 6 bases from V and 8 from J, leaving 17 bases between them. The CDR3 is 14 residues long. CDR1 is MNHEY and CDR2 is SVGEGT in the germline V gene. The CDR3 DNA sequence: TGTGCCAGCAGCCCACGACTAGTAGGCGATGAGCAGTTCTTC. This gives the protein CASSPRLVGDEQFF.

At least ten counts were recorded for this clonotype. This sequence joins TRBV4-3 and TRBJ1-5, with 10 bases fitting TRBD1. The CDR3 length is 16 residues. Germline CDR1 and CDR2: LGHNA and YSLEER. V shed 6 bases and J 3 bases; nucleotides not matched to a gene: 8. Here the CDR3 DNA reads TGCGCCAGCAGTCAGACCGGGACAGGGGACAATCAGCCCCAGCATTTT. Amino acid sequence: CASSQTGTGDNQPQHF.

This clonotype was counted many times. The chain recombines TRBV5-1 with TRBJ2-7; 7 bases are a match to TRBD1. Germline V gives CDR1 SGHRS, CDR2 YFSETQ. With V trimmed by 1 base and J by 2 bases, 9 bases remained unmatched. CDR3 length: 16 amino acids. The CDR3 DNA is TGCGCCAGCAGCTTGCGACCGGACAGGTTAACCTACGAGCAGTACTTC. This gives the protein CASSLRPDRLTYEQYF.